The clone carrying this T cell receptor beta chain was seen a few times. Time point described: patch test 3, about 24 weeks after DPC sensitization. Treatment noted: therapeutic diphenylcyclopropenone sensitization with weekly scalp DPC. V was trimmed by 7 bases and J by 1 base, leaving 14 bases between them. The CDR3 is made up of 15 amino acids. Germline loops: CDR1 SGHTA, CDR2 FQGNSA. TCRdb re-analysed the RACE reads in MiXCR, keeping a single row per CDR3 protein. The sample lists 210,000 or so distinct CDR3 sequences, roughly a quarter occurring once. The data belong to a study of human T cells and chemical hapten exposure.

This receptor was taken from a woman aged 40 to 50 with alopecia areata. Some clones in this sample may be carry-over from other donors' samples. Material: whole blood, obtained in connection with sensitization to the hapten diphenylcyclopropenone (DPC). This rearrangement joins TRBV7-2 to TRBJ2-1; a possible D gene is TRBD2 (5 bases). The CDR3 protein is CASTPGSLSYNEQFF. In DNA, the CDR3 is TGTGCCAGCACCCCGGGGAGCCTTTCCTACAATGAGCAGTTCTTC. Drawing the rest from reference TRBV7-2 and TRBJ2-1, the complete variable domain is GAGVSQSPSNKVTEKGKDVELRCDPISGHTALYWYRQSLGQGLEFLIYFQGNSAPDKSGLPSDRFSAERTGGSVSTLTIQRTQQEDSAVYLCASTPGSLSYNEQFFGPGTRLTVL.